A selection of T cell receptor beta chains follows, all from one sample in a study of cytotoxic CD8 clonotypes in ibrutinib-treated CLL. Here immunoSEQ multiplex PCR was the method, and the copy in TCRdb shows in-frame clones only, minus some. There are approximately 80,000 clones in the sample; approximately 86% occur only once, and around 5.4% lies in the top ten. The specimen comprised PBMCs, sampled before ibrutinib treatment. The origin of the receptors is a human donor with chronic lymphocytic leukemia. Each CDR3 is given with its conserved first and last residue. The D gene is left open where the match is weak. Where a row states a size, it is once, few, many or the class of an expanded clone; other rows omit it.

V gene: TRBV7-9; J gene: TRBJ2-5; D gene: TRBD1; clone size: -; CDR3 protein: CASSLVWDRERQETQYF
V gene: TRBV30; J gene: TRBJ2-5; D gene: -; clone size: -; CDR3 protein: CAWSGSANTQETQYF
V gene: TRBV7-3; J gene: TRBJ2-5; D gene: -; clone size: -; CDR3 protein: CASSPRPGTETQYF
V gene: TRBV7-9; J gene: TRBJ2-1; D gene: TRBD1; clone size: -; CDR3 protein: CASSSQGAGYNEQFF
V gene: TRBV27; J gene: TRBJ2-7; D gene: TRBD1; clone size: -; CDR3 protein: CASRPGQGVSYEQYF
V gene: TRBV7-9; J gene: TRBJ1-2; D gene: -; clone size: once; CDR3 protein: CASSLARGYTF
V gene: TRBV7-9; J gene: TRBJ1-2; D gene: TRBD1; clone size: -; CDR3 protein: CASSLTTGGVTGYTF
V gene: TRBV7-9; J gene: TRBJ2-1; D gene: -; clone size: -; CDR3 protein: CASSLGEQFF
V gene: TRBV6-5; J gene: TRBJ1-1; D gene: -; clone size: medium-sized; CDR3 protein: CASSYSPPTEAFF
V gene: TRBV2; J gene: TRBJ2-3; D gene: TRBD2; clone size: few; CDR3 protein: CATTSGYTDTQYF
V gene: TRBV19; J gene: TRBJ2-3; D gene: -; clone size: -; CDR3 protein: CASTLRTSDTQYF
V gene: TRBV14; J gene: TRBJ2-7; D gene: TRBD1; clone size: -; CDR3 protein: CASSQPLTGVYEQYF
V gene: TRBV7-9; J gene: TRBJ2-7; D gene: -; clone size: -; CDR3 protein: CASSFYPYEQYF
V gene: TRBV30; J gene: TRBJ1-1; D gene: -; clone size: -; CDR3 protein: CAWKRGAEAFF
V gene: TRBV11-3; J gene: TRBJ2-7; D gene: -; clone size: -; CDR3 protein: CASSSPDWNSYEQYF
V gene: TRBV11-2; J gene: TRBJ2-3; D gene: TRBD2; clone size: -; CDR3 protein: CASSRRLAGSDTQYF
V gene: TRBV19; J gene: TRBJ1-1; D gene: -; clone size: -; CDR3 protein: CATSIGPGGTEAFF
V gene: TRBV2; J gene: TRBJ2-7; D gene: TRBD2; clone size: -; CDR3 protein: CASSGEVLAGNEQYF
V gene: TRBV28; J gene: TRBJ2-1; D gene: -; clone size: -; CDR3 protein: CASSPLAFVENEQFF
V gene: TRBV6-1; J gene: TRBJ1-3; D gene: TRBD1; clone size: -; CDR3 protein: CASSEGQGAFRNTIYF
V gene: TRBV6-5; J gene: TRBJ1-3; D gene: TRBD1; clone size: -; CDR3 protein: CASSRQGASGNTIYF
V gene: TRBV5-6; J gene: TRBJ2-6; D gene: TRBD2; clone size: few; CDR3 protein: CASSFTSAASGANVLTF
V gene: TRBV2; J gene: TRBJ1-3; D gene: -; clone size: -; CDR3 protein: CASSDAPGSQGGNTIYF
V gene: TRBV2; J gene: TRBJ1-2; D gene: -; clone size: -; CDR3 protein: CASTRQPSDGYTF
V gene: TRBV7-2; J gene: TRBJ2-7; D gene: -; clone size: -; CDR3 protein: CASSSRTQSYEQYF
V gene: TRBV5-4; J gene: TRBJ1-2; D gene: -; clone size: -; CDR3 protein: CASSLGQYYGYTF
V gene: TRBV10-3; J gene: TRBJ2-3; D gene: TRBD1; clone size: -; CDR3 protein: CAISESRDRVTDTQYF
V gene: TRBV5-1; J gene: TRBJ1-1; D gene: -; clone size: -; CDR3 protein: CASSPGGDTEAFF
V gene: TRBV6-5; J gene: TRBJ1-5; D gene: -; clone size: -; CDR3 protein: CASSYSRGRLDQPQHF
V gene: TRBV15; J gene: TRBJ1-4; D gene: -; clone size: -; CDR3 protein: CATSRDLLSGTTNEKLFF
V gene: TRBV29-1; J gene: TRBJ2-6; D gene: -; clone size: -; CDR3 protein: CSVEVWTAYSGANVLTF
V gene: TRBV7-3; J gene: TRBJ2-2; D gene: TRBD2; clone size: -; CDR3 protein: CASSHRLAGRAGELFF
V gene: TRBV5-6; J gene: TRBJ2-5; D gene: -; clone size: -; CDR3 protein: CASSFLASVGETQYF
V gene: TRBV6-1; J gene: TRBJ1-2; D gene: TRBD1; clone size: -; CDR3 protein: CASSKPGQGDYGYTF
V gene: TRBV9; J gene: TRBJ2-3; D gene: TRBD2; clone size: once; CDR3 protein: CASNREGLDTQYF
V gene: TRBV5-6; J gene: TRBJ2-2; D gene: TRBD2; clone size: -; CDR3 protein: CASSRASGRYTGELFF
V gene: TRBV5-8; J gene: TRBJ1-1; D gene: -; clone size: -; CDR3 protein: CASIIELGVF
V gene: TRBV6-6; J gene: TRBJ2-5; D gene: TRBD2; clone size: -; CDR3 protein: CASSYLGLAGGETQYF
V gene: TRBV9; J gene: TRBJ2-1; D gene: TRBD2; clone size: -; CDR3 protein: CASSVVLAGTNEQFF
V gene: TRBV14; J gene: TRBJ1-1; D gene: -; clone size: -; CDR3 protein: CASSQVLTGGWTEAFF
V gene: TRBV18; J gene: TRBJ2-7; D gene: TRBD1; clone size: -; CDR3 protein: CASSPTRDSSYEQYF
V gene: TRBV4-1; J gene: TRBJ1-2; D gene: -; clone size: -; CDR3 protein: CASSQGPGPLYGYTF
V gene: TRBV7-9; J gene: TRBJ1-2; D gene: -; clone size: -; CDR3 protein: CASSFGEEGLGYTF
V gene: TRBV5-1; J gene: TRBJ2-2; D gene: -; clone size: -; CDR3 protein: CASSLERRAGELFF
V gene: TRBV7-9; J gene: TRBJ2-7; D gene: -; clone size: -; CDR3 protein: CASIKSPQASSYEQYF
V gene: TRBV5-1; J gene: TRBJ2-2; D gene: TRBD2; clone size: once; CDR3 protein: CASSPVWTSGRAGGELFF
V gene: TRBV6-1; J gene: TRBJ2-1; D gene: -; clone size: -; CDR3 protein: CATTTVSYNEQFF
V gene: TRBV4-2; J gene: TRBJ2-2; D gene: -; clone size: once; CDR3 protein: CASSPSHNTGELFF
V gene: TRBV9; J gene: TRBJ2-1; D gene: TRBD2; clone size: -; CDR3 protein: CASSAPGLASNEQFF
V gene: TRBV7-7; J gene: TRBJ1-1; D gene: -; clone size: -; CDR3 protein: CASSLDQNTEAFF
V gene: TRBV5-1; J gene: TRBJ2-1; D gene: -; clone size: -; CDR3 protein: CASSLEPGILGEQFF
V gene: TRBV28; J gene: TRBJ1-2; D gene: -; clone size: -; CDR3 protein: CASSPRSYTF
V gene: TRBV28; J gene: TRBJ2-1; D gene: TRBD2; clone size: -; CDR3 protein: CASSTGGAPHNEQFF
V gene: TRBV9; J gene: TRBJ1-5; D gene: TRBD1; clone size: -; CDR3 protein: CASSVGTGDQPQHF
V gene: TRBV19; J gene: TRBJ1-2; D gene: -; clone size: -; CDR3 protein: CASTNDRYYGYTF
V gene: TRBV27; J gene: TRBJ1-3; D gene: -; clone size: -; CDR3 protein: CASSLSASYSGNTIYF
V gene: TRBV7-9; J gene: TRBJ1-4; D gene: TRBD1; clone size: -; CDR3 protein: CASSPTETGELFF